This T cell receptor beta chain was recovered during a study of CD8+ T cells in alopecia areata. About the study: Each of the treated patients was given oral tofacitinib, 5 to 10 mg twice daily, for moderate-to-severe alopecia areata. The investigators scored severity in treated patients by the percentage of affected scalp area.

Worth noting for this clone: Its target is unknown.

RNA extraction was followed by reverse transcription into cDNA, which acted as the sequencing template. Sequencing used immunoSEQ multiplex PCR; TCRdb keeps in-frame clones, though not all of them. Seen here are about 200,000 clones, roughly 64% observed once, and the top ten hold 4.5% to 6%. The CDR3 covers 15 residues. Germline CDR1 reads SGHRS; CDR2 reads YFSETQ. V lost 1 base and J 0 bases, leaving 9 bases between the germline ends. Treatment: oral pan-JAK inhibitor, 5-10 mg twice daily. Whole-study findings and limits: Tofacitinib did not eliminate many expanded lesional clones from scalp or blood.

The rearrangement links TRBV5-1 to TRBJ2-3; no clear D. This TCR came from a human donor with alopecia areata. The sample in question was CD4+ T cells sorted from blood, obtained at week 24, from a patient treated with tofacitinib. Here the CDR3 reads CASSLLGTSTDTQYF. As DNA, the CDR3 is TGCGCCAGCAGCTTGTTGGGAACTAGCACAGATACGCAGTATTTT. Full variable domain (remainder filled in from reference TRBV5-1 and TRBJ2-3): KAGVTQTPRYLIKTRGQQVTLSCSPISGHRSVSWYQQTPGQGLQFLFEYFSETQRNKGNFPGRFSGRQFSNSRSEMNVSTLELGDSALYLCASSLLGTSTDTQYFGPGTRLTVL.